A single sample gave rise to the 18 T cell receptor beta chains below, sequenced in a study of blood T cell repertoires in COVID-19. Produced via immunoSEQ multiplex PCR; TCRdb's table is partial and in-frame only. The sample contains more than 95,000 clones, roughly 83% of which appear only once. The material sequenced was peripheral blood. All receptors derive from a human donor in a cohort sampled during active COVID-19.

This chain links TRBV30 with TRBJ1-6, with D unresolved. Germline CDR1 GTSNPN, CDR2 SVGIG (reference sequence). V was pared by 2 bases and J by 7 bases, with 6 bases between. The CDR3 spans 12 residues. CDR3: CAWSHGNSPLHF. The DNA of the CDR3 is TGTGCCTGGAGTCACGGGAATTCACCCCTCCACTTT. Based on the CDR3 plus reference TRBV30 and TRBJ1-6, the full variable domain is SQTIHQWPATLVQPVGSPLSLECTVEGTSNPNLYWYRQAAGRGLQLLFYSVGIGQISSEVPQNLSASRPQDRQFILSSKKLLLSDSGFYLCAWSHGNSPLHFGNGTRLTVT.

The V gene is TRBV3-1 (or the pseudogene TRBV3-2), the J gene TRBJ1-1; 9 nucleotides align to TRBD1. V shed 4 bases and J 5 bases; nucleotides not matched to a gene: 5. Per germline, CDR1 LGHDT and CDR2 YNNKEL (reference sequence). This CDR3 region has 14 residues. This chain's CDR3 is CASSPGTGWTEAFF. CDR3 sequence (DNA): TGTGCCAGCAGCCCCGGGACAGGGTGGACTGAAGCTTTCTTT.

The V call is TRBV5-1, the J call TRBJ2-1; D is possibly TRBD2 (5 bases). V was pared by 0 bases and J by 4 bases, with 8 bases between. Looked up from germline, CDR1 is SGHRS and CDR2 is YFSETQ. The CDR3 extends over 14 amino acids. In DNA, the CDR3 is TGCGCCAGCAGCTTGGCCACTAGGTACAATGAGCAGTTCTTC. Translation gives CASSLATRYNEQFF.

The genes are TRBV28 and TRBJ1-2; TRBD1 agrees at 7 bases. V was clipped by 5 bases and J by 3 bases; unmatched bases: 0. The CDR3 consists of 12 residues. The germline CDR1 and CDR2 sequences are MDHEN and SYDVKM. Here the CDR3 DNA reads TGTGCCAGCAGTACAGGGGACTATGGCTACACCTTC. Residues: CASSTGDYGYTF.

In its sample, this clone was seen a few times. The gene calls are TRBV7-9 and TRBJ1-2; 10 bases line up with TRBD1. CDR3 size: 16 residues. With 1 base clipped from V and 7 bases from J, the junction kept 9 bases outside the gene matches. CDR1 is SEHNR, CDR2 FQNEAQ, per germline (reference sequence). The CDR3 here is CASSLGGDRGIGGYTF. The CDR3 coding sequence is TGTGCCAGCAGCTTAGGTGGGGACAGGGGAATTGGTGGCTACACCTTC.

The chain uses TRBV7-8 and TRBJ2-7; 9 nucleotides agree with TRBD2. From germline, CDR1 is SGHVS and CDR2 FQNEAQ. J gave up 2 bases and V 1 base, and 6 bases lay outside the gene matches. The CDR3 has 16 amino acids. The CDR3 region has the DNA TGTGCCAGCAGCTTAGGACTAGCGGATGAAACCTACGAGCAGTACTTC. Translating gives CASSLGLADETYEQYF.

This chain's CDR3 is CASSFSTGVRYGYTF. CDR3 nucleotide sequence: TGTGCCAGCAGCTTTTCGACAGGGGTGCGGTATGGCTACACCTTC. The chain recombines TRBV11-1 with TRBJ1-2; 8 bases are a match to TRBD1. There are 15 residues in the CDR3. With V trimmed by 3 bases and J by 5 bases, 8 bases remained unmatched. Germline V CDR1 and CDR2: SGHAT, FQDESV (reference sequence).

This rearrangement joins TRBV6-2 or TRBV6-3 to TRBJ1-5; no reliable D call. This CDR3 is built from 14 residues. Germline CDR1 MNHEY, CDR2 SVGEGT. The V end was cut by 0 bases, the J end by 7 bases, with 10 bases between. The CDR3 region has the DNA TGTGCCAGCAGTTACTCGTCCCTATGGCAGCCCCAGCATTTT. The encoded protein is CASSYSSLWQPQHF.

The chain has TRBV5-1 and TRBJ1-1; no firm D call. The length of the CDR3 is 13 residues. In germline, CDR1 is SGHRS, CDR2 YFSETQ. V was clipped by 3 bases and J by 2 bases, with 8 bases between them. DNA of the CDR3: TGCGCCAGCAGCTCCGGACTTAACACTGAAGCTTTCTTT. It specifies CASSSGLNTEAFF.

The rearrangement uses TRBV15 and TRBJ1-1, with 9 bases that match TRBD1. The germline V gene has CDR1 LNHNV and CDR2 YYDKDF (reference sequence). V lost 2 bases to trimming and J lost 0 bases; unmatched junction nucleotides: 7. The CDR3 is made up of 17 amino acids. CDR3 sequence (DNA): TGTGCCACCAGCAGACCGGGACAGGGCTTTATGAACACTGAAGCTTTCTTT. Translating it yields CATSRPGQGFMNTEAFF.

The chain couples TRBV28 to TRBJ2-7, with 7 bases that match TRBD2. The CDR3 extends over 14 amino acids. CDR1 MDHEN and CDR2 SYDVKM come from the germline V gene. Trimming cost V 7 bases and J 3 bases; bases outside gene matches: 9. In nucleotides, the CDR3 is TGTGCCAGCACCCTGAGCGGGAACGACTACGAGCAGTACTTC. Protein product: CASTLSGNDYEQYF.

The J gene is TRBJ1-1, the V gene TRBV19, with no clear D. The V gene's germline CDR1 is LNHDA and CDR2 SQIVND (reference sequence). The CDR3 sequence is 12 residues long. V lost 6 bases and J 4 bases, leaving 9 bases between the germline ends. CDR3: CASRYGFTEAFF. DNA for the CDR3: TGTGCCAGTAGGTACGGGTTCACTGAAGCTTTCTTT.

The chain recombines TRBV27 with TRBJ2-1; 15 bases agree with TRBD2. CDR1 MNHEY and CDR2 SMNVEV come from the germline V gene (reference sequence). The V gene end was trimmed by 5 bases and the J gene end by 9 bases; junction bases not matched to a gene: 11. This CDR3 comprises 17 residues. CDR3 sequence reads: CASSPRPPGLAGGEQFF. CDR3 DNA: TGTGCCAGCAGTCCGCGCCCTCCGGGACTAGCGGGAGGTGAGCAGTTCTTC.

In this sample, this clone turned up a few times. The V and J genes are TRBV7-8 and TRBJ2-7; TRBD2 matches 12 bases. The germline gives CDR1 SGHVS, CDR2 FQNEAQ. With 5 bases clipped from V and 5 bases from J, the junction kept 10 bases outside the gene matches. The CDR3 sequence is 16 residues long. The CDR3 nucleotides read TGTGCCAGCAGCCTTGCAACGACTAGCGGGAGACACGAGCAGTACTTC. This translates into CASSLATTSGRHEQYF.

This clone was detected a few times. This sequence joins TRBV27 and TRBJ1-2; possible D gene TRBD1, 5 bases. Trimming took off 5 bases at V and 4 bases at J, with 11 bases between the two ends. This CDR3 region has 13 residues. Looked up from germline, CDR1 is MNHEY and CDR2 is SMNVEV (reference sequence). The CDR3 nucleotides read TGTGCCAGCAGTGACTGGACATTCTATGGCTACACCTTC. Amino acid sequence: CASSDWTFYGYTF.

V is TRBV19 and J is TRBJ2-6; possibly TRBD1 for D (6 bases). Trimming left V 9 bases short and J 0 bases short, with 12 bases between. This CDR3 contains 15 residues. Germline V lookup: CDR1 LNHDA, CDR2 SQIVND (reference sequence). As DNA, the CDR3 is TGTGCCAGCCATCACAGGGACTCTGGGGCCAACGTCCTGACTTTC. It encodes CASHHRDSGANVLTF.

The CDR3 region has the DNA TGTGCCAGCAGTGAAGAACAGCTCTATGGCTACACCTTC. Translated: CASSEEQLYGYTF. V is TRBV6-1 and J is TRBJ1-2; D is ambiguous. Trimming shortened V by 1 base and J by 4 bases, and 7 bases separated the two germline ends. Germline V gives CDR1 MNHNS, CDR2 SASEGT. The CDR3 spans 13 residues.

This chain joins TRBV6-1 and TRBJ2-7; 13 bases line up with TRBD2. The CDR3 extends over 17 amino acids. The junction had 9 bases not matched to a gene; V was cut back by 3 bases and J by 4 bases. Germline V gene data show CDR1 as MNHNS and CDR2 as SASEGT. Here the CDR3 DNA reads TGTGCCAGCAGTGAGCCCCTACTAGCGGGAGGGCCATACGAGCAGTACTTC. Its translation: CASSEPLLAGGPYEQYF.